This T cell receptor beta chain was documented in a study of blood T cells in healthy people across ages. Researchers collected about 9.7 milliliters of peripheral blood from every single donor. Sample-barcoded 5' priming and a J-beta primer mix drove a second PCR of 7 to 11 cycles. Through a template-switch adaptor with 12 random nucleotides, each cDNA molecule received a tag. One entry per CDR3 protein, called by TCRdb with MiXCR from the 5' RACE reads. The sample lists under 1,100,000 distinct CDR3 sequences; under 30% were seen once. V was clipped by 3 bases and J by 5 bases; unmatched bases: 9. The CDR3 runs 15 residues. Germline lookup yields CDR1 LNHNV and CDR2 YYDKDF (reference sequence). These data are also associated with another study on T cells of mothers and their children. From that paper: No clones detected were persistent microchimeric T cell clones.

This receptor was obtained from a girl aged 2 to 9 in good health. This chain connects TRBV15 to TRBJ2-7; 8 bases match TRBD2. Material: blood. The CDR3 loop reads CATSRFPRGGNEQYF. DNA of the CDR3: TGTGCCACCAGCAGGTTCCCTCGGGGGGGAAACGAGCAGTACTTC.